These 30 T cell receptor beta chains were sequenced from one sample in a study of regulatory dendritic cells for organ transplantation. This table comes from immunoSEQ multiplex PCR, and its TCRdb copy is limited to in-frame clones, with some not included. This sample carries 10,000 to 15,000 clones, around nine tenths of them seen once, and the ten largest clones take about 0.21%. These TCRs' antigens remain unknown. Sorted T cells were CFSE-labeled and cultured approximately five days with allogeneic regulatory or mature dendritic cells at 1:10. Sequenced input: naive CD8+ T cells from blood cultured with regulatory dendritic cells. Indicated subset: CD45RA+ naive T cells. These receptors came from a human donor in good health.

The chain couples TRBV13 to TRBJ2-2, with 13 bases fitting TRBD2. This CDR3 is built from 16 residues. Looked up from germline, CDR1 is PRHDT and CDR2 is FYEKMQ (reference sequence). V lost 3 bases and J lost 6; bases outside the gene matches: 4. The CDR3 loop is CASSFRTSGSPGELFF. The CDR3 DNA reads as TGTGCCAGCAGCTTCCGGACTAGCGGGAGTCCCGGGGAGCTGTTTTTT.

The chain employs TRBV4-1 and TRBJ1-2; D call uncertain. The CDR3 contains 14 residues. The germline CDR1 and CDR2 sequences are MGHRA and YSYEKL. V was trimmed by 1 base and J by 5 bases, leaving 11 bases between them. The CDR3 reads CASSQARSRYGYTF. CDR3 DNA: TGCGCCAGCAGCCAAGCGCGGTCGCGGTATGGCTACACCTTC.

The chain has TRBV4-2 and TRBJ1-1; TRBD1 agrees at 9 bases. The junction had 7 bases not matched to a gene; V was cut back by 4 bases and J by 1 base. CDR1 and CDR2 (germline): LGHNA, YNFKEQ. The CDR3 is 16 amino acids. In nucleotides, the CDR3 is TGTGCCAGCAGCCGCCGGGTGGGACAGGGGAACACTGAAGCTTTCTTT. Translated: CASSRRVGQGNTEAFF.

The CDR3, as DNA: TGTGCCAGCAGCTTGACGGGGGGATCCACAGATACGCAGTATTTT. The encoded protein is CASSLTGGSTDTQYF. The chain has TRBV11-3 and TRBJ2-3; 7 bases fit TRBD2. The CDR3 runs to 15 residues. The germline V gene encodes CDR1 SGHNT and CDR2 YENEEA. V lost 3 bases to trimming and J lost 2 bases; unmatched junction nucleotides: 5. Complete variable domain (other parts from reference TRBV11-3 and TRBJ2-3): EAGVVQSPRYKIIEKKQPVAFWCNPISGHNTLYWYLQNLGQGPELLIRYENEEAVDDSQLPKDRFSAERLKGVDSTLKIQPAELGDSAVYLCASSLTGGSTDTQYFGPGTRLTVL.

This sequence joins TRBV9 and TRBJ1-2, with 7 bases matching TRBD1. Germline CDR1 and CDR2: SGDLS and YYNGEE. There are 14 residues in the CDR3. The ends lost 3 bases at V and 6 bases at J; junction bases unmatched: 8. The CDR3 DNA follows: TGTGCCAGCAGCGCCGAGGGACAGCTCCATGGCTACACCTTC. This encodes CASSAEGQLHGYTF. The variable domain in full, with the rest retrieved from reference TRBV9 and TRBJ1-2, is DSGVTQTPKHLITATGQRVTLRCSPRSGDLSVYWYQQSLDQGLQFLIQYYNGEERAKGNILERFSAQQFPDLHSELNLSSLELGDSALYFCASSAEGQLHGYTFGSGTRLTVV.

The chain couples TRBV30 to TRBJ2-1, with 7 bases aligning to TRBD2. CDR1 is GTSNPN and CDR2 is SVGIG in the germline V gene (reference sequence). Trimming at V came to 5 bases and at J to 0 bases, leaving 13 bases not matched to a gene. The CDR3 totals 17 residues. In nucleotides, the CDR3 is TGTGCCTGGGAGGGGCCGGGGAGGGAGGACTCCTACAATGAGCAGTTCTTC. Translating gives CAWEGPGREDSYNEQFF.

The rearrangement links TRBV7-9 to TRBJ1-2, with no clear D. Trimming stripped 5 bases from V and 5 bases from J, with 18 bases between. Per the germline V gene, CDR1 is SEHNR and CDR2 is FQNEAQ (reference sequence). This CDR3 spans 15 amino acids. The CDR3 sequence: CASSPAPSYPYGYTF. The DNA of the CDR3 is TGTGCCAGCAGCCCAGCCCCTTCCTACCCTTATGGCTACACCTTC.

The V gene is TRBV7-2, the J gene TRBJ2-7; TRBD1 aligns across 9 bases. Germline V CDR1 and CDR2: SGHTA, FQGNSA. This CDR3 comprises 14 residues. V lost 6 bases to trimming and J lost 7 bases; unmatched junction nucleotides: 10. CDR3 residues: CASRPGQGSAEQYF. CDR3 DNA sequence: TGTGCCAGCAGACCGGGACAGGGTTCTGCTGAGCAGTACTTC.

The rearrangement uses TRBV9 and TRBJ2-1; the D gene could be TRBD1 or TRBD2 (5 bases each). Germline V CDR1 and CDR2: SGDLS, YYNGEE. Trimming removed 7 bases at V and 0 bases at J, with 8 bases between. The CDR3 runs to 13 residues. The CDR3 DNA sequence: TGTGCCAGCGGGGGTGCCTCCTACAATGAGCAGTTCTTC. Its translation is CASGGASYNEQFF.

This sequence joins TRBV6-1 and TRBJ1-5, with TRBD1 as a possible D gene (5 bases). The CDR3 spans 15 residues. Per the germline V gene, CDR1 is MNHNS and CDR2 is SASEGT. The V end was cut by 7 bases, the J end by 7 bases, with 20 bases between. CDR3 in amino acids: CASTDRARVGQPQHF. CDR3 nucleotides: TGTGCCAGCACCGACCGGGCCAGGGTCGGCCAGCCCCAGCATTTT.

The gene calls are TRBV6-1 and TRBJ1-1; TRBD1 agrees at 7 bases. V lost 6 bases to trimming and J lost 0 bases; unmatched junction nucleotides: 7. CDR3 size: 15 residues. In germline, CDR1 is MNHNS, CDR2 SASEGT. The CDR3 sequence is CASSGYRGMNTEAFF. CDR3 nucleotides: TGTGCCAGCAGCGGATACAGGGGAATGAACACTGAAGCTTTCTTT.

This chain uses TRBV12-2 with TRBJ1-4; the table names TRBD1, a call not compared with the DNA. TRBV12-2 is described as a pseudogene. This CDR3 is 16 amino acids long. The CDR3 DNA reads TGTGCAAGTCGCAAGCCGGGACAACTTCGAGGGGAAAAACTGTTTTTT. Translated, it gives CASRKPGQLRGEKLFF.

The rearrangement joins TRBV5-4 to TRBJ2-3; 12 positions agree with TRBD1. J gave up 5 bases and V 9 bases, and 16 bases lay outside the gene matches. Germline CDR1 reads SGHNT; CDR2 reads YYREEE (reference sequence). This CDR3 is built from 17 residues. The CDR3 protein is CAITTVPGQGAIDTQYF. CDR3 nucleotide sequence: TGTGCCATTACTACCGTTCCGGGACAGGGGGCCATAGATACGCAGTATTTT.

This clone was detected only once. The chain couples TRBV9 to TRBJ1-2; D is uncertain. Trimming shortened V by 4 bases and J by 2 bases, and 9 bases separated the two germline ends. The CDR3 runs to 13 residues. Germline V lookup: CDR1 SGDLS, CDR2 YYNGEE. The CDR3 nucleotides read TGTGCCAGCAGCTCAACAGCCAACTATGGCTACACCTTC. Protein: CASSSTANYGYTF.

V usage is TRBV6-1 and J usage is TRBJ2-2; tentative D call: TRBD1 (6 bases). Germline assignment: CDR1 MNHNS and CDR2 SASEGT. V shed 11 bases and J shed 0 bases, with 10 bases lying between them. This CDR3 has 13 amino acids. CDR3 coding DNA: TGTGCCGTCAGGGGCCCGAACACCGGGGAGCTGTTTTTT. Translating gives CAVRGPNTGELFF.

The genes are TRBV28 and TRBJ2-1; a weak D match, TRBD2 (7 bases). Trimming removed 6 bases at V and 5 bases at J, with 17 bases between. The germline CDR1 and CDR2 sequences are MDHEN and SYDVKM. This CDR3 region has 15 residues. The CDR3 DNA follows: TGTGCCAGCAGCCAAATTGGGGGGGCGGACAATGAGCAGTTCTTC. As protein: CASSQIGGADNEQFF.

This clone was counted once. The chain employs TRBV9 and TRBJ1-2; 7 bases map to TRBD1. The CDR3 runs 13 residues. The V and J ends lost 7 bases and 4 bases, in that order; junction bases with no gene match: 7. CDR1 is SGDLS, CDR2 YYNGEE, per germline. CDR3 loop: CASRRGLVYGYTF. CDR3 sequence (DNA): TGTGCCAGCCGGAGGGGGCTCGTCTATGGCTACACCTTC.

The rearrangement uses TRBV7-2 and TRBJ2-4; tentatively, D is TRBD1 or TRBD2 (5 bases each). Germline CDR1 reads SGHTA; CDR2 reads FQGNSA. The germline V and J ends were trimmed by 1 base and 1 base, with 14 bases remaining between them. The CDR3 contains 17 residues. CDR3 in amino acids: CASSLDGARAAKNIQYF. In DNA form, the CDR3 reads TGTGCCAGCAGCTTAGATGGGGCGAGGGCGGCCAAAAACATTCAGTACTTC.

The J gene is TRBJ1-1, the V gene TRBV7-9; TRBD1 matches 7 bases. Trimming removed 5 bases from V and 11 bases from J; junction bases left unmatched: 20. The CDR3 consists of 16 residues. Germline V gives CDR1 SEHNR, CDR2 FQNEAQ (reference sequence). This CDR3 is CASSPEGAGGLRYAFF. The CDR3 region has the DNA TGTGCCAGCAGCCCCGAGGGGGCCGGTGGCTTGAGGTATGCTTTCTTT.

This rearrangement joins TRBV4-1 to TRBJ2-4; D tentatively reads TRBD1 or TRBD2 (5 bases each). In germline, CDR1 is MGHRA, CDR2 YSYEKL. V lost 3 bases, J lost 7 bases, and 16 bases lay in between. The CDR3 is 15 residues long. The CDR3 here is CASSHEGQTANIQYF. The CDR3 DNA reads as TGCGCCAGCAGCCATGAGGGGCAGACGGCTAACATTCAGTACTTC.

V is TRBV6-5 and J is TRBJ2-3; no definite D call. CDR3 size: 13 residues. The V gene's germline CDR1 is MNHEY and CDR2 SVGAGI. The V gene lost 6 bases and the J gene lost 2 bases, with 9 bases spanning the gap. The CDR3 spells CASRDGFTDTQYF. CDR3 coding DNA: TGTGCCAGCAGGGATGGGTTCACAGATACGCAGTATTTT.

CDR3 residues: CASSPWEGTRSYNEQFF. The CDR3 DNA is TGTGCCAGCAGCCCATGGGAAGGGACTAGAAGTTACAATGAGCAGTTCTTC. The chain joins TRBV7-9 to TRBJ2-1; TRBD2 matches at 8 bases. The CDR3 contains 17 residues. Per germline, CDR1 SEHNR and CDR2 FQNEAQ (reference sequence). Trimming at V came to 5 bases and at J to 4 bases, leaving 13 bases not matched to a gene.

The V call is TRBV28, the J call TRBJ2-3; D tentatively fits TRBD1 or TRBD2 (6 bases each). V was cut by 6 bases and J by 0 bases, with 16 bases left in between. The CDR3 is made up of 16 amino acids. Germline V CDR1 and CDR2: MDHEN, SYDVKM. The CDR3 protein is CASSLPAGGSTDTQYF. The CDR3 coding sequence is TGTGCCAGCAGCTTACCCGCCGGGGGCAGCACAGATACGCAGTATTTT.

The CDR3 protein is CAWSVMGARETQYF. As DNA, the CDR3 is TGTGCCTGGAGTGTAATGGGGGCTCGGGAGACCCAGTACTTC. This chain uses TRBV30 with TRBJ2-5; D possibly corresponds to TRBD1 (6 bases). Germline CDR1 reads GTSNPN; CDR2 reads SVGIG (reference sequence). The CDR3 is made up of 14 amino acids. V lost 0 bases and J 5 bases, leaving 13 bases between the germline ends.

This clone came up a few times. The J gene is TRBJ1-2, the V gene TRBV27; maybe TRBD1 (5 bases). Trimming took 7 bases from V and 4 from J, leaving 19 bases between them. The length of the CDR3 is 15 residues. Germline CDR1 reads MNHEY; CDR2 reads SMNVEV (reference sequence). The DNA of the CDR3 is TGTGCCAGCATCCCGTTTGTCGGGGCTGGCTATGGCTACACCTTC. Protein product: CASIPFVGAGYGYTF.

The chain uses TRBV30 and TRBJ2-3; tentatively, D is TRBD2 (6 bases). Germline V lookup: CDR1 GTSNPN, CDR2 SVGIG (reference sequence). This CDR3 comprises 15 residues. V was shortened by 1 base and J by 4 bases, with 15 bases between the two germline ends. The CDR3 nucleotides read TGTGCCTGGAGTGACATCGGGGGTCTACCAGATACGCAGTATTTT. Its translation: CAWSDIGGLPDTQYF.

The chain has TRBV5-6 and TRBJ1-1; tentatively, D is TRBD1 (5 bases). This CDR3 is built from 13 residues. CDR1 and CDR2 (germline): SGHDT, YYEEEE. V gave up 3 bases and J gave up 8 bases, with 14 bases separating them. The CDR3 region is CASSSGGTSEAFF. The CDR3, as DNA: TGTGCCAGCAGCTCGGGCGGGACCTCAGAAGCTTTCTTT.

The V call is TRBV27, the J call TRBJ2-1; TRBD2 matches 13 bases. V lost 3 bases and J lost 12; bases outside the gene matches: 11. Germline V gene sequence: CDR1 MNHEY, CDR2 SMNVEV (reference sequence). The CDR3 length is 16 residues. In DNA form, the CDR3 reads TGTGCCAGCAGTTTTAAACCGGGACTAGCGGGAAATATGCAGTTCTTC. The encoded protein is CASSFKPGLAGNMQFF.

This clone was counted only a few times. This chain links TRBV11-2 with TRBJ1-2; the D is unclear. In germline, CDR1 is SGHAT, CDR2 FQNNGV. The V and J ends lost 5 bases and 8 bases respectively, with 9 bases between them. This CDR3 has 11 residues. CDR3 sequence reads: CASSPGWGYTF. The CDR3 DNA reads TGTGCCAGCAGCCCCGGCTGGGGCTACACCTTC.

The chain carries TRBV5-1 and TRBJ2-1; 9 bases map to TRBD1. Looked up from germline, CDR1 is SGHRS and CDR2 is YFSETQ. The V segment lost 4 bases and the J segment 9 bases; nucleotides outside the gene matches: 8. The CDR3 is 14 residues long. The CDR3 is CASSAGQGLTEQFF. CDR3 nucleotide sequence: TGCGCCAGCAGCGCAGGACAGGGGTTGACTGAGCAGTTCTTC.